This paragraph reports one TCR beta chain. What antigen it recognizes has not been identified. The record has no base qualities; no much larger clone is one base away. This record belongs to a study of vaccination effects on CD4 cells after COVID-19 (dated by TCRdb to between 2020 and 2023). Broadly, across the study: Across the study, the median time from the second dose to post-vaccine sampling was 72 days (range 14 to 241). Cultures from other donors in the study were sequenced with the Oncomine TCR Beta short-read assay on an Illumina iSeq 100. Altogether, around 9 COVID-19 convalescent patients and several SARS-CoV-2-naive healthy vaccine recipients made up the full study. SARS-CoV-2 spike-specific CD4+ TCR repertoires from before and after mRNA vaccination were compared in COVID-19 convalescent patients and in infection-naive vaccine recipients.

Study-wide conclusions, independent of this receptor: At late post-vaccination timepoints, both infection-induced and vaccine-induced clones showed marked clonal contraction, consistent with waning T cell responses. The study was limited by a small number of convalescent patients and lacked early post-infection timepoints. Among healthy vaccine recipients, nearly all vaccine-induced clones were SARS-CoV-2 mono-reactive, and only 1 of 255 was cross-reactive with common cold coronaviruses.

In the ViraFEST assay, PBMC were stimulated with viral peptide pools, and antigen-specific CD4+ T cell clonotypes were then identified by expansion using TCR sequencing. After about 9 days of culture, CD4+ T cells were isolated with the EasySep CD4+ T cell isolation kit. Each participant received two doses of an mRNA SARS-CoV-2 vaccine, either BNT162b2 or mRNA-1273. None of the healthy vaccine recipients had a prior SARS-CoV-2 infection, which was confirmed by nucleocapsid antibody tests that came back negative both before and after vaccination. Each well held over 1.5 million PBMC cultured in IMDM containing approximately 5.2% human AB serum, roughly 9.9 IU/ml IL-2 and gentamicin, along with around 11 ug/ml peptides. Half of the culture medium was replaced with fresh IL-2-containing medium on days 3 and 7. Unless otherwise noted, each peptide stimulation condition was cultured in triplicate wells. Using Ficoll-Paque Plus gradient centrifugation, PBMC were separated from whole blood and then either used fresh or cryopreserved at -140C. The spike proteins of SARS-CoV-2 and of the common cold coronaviruses HCoV-NL63, HCoV-OC43 and HCoV-229E were spanned by overlapping peptide pools. Genomic DNA was extracted from cultured CD4+ T cells with the QIAamp micro DNA kit.

The CDR3 contains 15 residues, cysteine and phenylalanine counted. Just CDR3 DNA is preserved here, 45 bases in frame from base 1. V is cut by 7 bases and J by 2 bases, and the space between the germline ends is 16 bases. Per the germline V gene, SNHLY is the CDR1 and FYNNEI is the CDR2. The method was the immunoSEQ multiplex PCR assay. DNA from the CD4+ T cells that had been cultured and isolated underwent TCR beta CDR3 sequencing. As for the authors' bioinformatics: Non-productive TCR sequences were removed and reads were trimmed to the CDR3 region, keeping CDR3s of at least 7 amino acids. The MANAFEST web app was used to pick out antigen-specific clonotypes by comparing their expansion in peptide wells with that in reference cultures. Positive clones required FDR<0.05 expansion versus reference and all other wells, odds ratio above 5, and frequency above 0.1% in two replicate wells. A clonotype was defined as cross-reactive if the clonotype was significantly expanded both in SARS-CoV-2 spike wells and in at least one common cold coronavirus spike condition. CDR3 similarity was assessed by Levenshtein distance with the stringdist R package, and unrooted trees were built with ape in R 3.6.1. Not all clones reach the TCRdb copy of this immuneACCESS table, which keeps in-frame sequences only. Checked studies attribute under half of the gap to unresolved V genes and leave the rest unexplained. From that table come the V and J calls and clone size; the DNA was used to work out D and trimming. This sample holds more than 65,000 clones; 81% were observed only once. The ten top clones hold approximately 1.2% of the sample.

In this chain, TRBV2 is recombined with TRBJ2-3; the best D guess is TRBD1, with 6 bases matching. The receptor was derived from a human donor who received a COVID-19 vaccine. Sequenced here: CD4+ T cells from PBMCs cultured with HCoV-229E spike peptides, sampled after COVID-19 vaccination. What the cell subset or site label conveys for this sample: HCoV-229E spike overlapping peptide pool stimulation. CDR3 reads: CASTDSGVPTDTQYF. The nucleotides read TGTGCCAGCACCGACTCAGGGGTACCCACAGATACGCAGTATTTT.